This TCR beta chain was sequenced during a study of blood T cell repertoires in COVID-19. For the study at large: From the United States, Italy and Spain came samples of acute and convalescent COVID-19.

Germline V gene lookup returns CDR1 SGHTA and CDR2 FQGNSA. The CDR3 is made up of 14 amino acids. V was cut by 5 bases and J by 2 bases, with 13 bases left in between. As for this clone: Other DNA sequences in the same sample also yield this CDR3.

Profiled with immunoSEQ multiplex PCR; TCRdb holds only in-frame clones, not every one. The repertoire holds fewer than 250,000 clones, with roughly 80% as singletons. This TCR derives from a woman between 65 and 79 years old with acute or convalescent COVID-19. V is TRBV7-2 and J is TRBJ2-7; a weak D match, TRBD1 (8 bases). The sample taken for sequencing was peripheral blood. CDR3 sequence (DNA): TGTGCCAGCAGCCCCACAGGGGGGGCCTACGAGCAGTACTTC. Translated: CASSPTGGAYEQYF.